Below are 30 T cell receptor beta chains sequenced from a single sample in a study of beta chain features in type 1 diabetes (dated by TCRdb to between 2017 and 2018). What the authors observed across the whole study: A moderate but significant shortening of TCRB CDR3 length was observed in type 1 diabetes patients in all four CD4+ subsets.

The library was prepared using the immunoSEQ multiplex PCR assay. All of the isolated RNA was reverse transcribed with the High Capacity cDNA Reverse Transcription Kit, so expressed TCRB transcripts were sequenced. Held by TCRdb, this immuneACCESS table contains in-frame sequences only and omits some clones. Under half of the omission traces to an unresolved V gene where checked; the cause of the rest is unknown. Across this sample there are 240,000 or so clones, with around 14% seen only once. Of the sample, 0.015% to 0.02% is held by the ten largest clones. No antigen is known for these receptors. Sequencing was done on a sample of naive CD4+ T cells from blood. What the cell subset or site label conveys for this sample: true naive CD4+ T cells. The receptors stem from a man under 40 with type 1 diabetes.

This clone has more than one count but fewer than ten. CDR3 loop: CASSEKRQDRAKNIQYF. CDR3 DNA sequence: TGTGCCAGCAGTGAAAAGAGACAGGACCGCGCCAAAAACATTCAGTACTTC. The genes are TRBV25-1 and TRBJ2-4, with D possibly matching TRBD1 (6 bases). Trimming shortened V by 2 bases and J by 1 base, and 15 bases separated the two germline ends. Per the germline V gene, CDR1 is MGHDK and CDR2 is SYGVNS. There are 17 residues in the CDR3.

The V gene is TRBV25-1, the J gene TRBJ1-6; a possible D gene is TRBD1 (6 bases). Trimming stripped 2 bases from V and 0 bases from J, with 11 bases between. From germline, CDR1 is MGHDK and CDR2 SYGVNS. The CDR3 extends over 17 amino acids. The CDR3, as DNA: TGTGCCAGCAGTGAACCGCAGGGGAGCTCCTATAATTCACCCCTCCACTTT. As protein: CASSEPQGSSYNSPLHF.

As to this clone: Other nucleotide sequences in the sample specify the same CDR3. V and J are TRBV6-5 and TRBJ2-3; D is unclear. The CDR3 sequence is 10 residues long. CDR1 MNHEY and CDR2 SVGAGI come from the germline V gene. V was pared by 7 bases and J by 4 bases, with 3 bases between. CDR3 in DNA: TGTGCCAGCACCGCAGATACGCAGTATTTT. Translated, it gives CASTADTQYF.

This chain uses TRBV29-1 with TRBJ1-2, with a tentative D call TRBD1 (6 bases). The CDR3 contains 11 residues. V gave up 7 bases and J gave up 8 bases, with 14 bases separating them. Per germline, CDR1 SQVTM and CDR2 ANQGSEA. Here the CDR3 reads CSGRTAWGYTF. The CDR3 nucleotides are TGCAGCGGGAGGACAGCGTGGGGCTACACCTTC. The whole variable domain, remainder taken from reference TRBV29-1 and TRBJ1-2, is SAVISQKPSRDICQRGTSLTIQCQVDSQVTMMFWYRQQPGQSLTLIATANQGSEATYESGFVIDKFPISRPNLTFSTLTVSNMSPEDSSIYLCSGRTAWGYTFGSGTRLTVV.

This clone has more than one count but fewer than ten. The J gene is TRBJ2-7, the V gene TRBV29-1; TRBD1 agrees at 10 bases. The V and J ends lost 1 base and 2 bases, in that order; junction bases with no gene match: 5. The CDR3 contains 15 residues. The germline CDR1 and CDR2 sequences are SQVTM and ANQGSEA. In DNA, the CDR3 is TGCAGCGTTGAAGGGGACAGGGGCCCGCCCTACGAGCAGTACTTC. Its translation: CSVEGDRGPPYEQYF.

This clone was counted a few times. The chain employs TRBV7-8 and TRBJ2-5, with D perhaps TRBD2 (6 bases). The V gene's germline CDR1 is SGHVS and CDR2 FQNEAQ. The CDR3 is 15 amino acids. V was shortened by 5 bases and J by 2 bases, with 15 bases between the two germline ends. The CDR3 nucleotides are TGTGCCAGCAGCCCCGGGGGAGTGGGGCAAGAGACCCAGTACTTC. Translated: CASSPGGVGQETQYF.

The chain uses TRBV19 and TRBJ1-4; TRBD1 is a possible D gene (5 bases). Germline V lookup: CDR1 LNHDA, CDR2 SQIVND (reference sequence). Trimming left V 3 bases short and J 8 bases short, with 13 bases between. The CDR3 is 14 residues long. The CDR3 DNA follows: TGTGCCAGTAGTATCGTCACAGGAGAAGAAAAACTGTTTTTT. It encodes CASSIVTGEEKLFF.

This clone was detected a few times. This chain links TRBV18 with TRBJ2-7; D gene uncertain. The germline V and J ends were trimmed by 0 bases and 2 bases, with 8 bases remaining between them. This CDR3 comprises 14 residues. CDR1 and CDR2 (germline): KGHSH, LQKENI. CDR3 in amino acids: CASSPPIEPYEQYF. As DNA, the CDR3 is TGTGCCAGCTCACCACCTATAGAGCCCTACGAGCAGTACTTC.

The chain carries TRBV5-1 and TRBJ2-1, with D possibly being TRBD2 (6 bases). Germline V gene sequence: CDR1 SGHRS, CDR2 YFSETQ. The CDR3 extends over 15 amino acids. V was cut by 0 bases and J by 4 bases, with 11 bases left in between. CDR3 amino acids: CASSLVREAYNEQFF. CDR3 DNA: TGCGCCAGCAGCTTGGTGCGGGAAGCATACAATGAGCAGTTCTTC. The entire variable domain, with the rest obtained from reference TRBV5-1 and TRBJ2-1, is as follows: KAGVTQTPRYLIKTRGQQVTLSCSPISGHRSVSWYQQTPGQGLQFLFEYFSETQRNKGNFPGRFSGRQFSNSRSEMNVSTLELGDSALYLCASSLVREAYNEQFFGPGTRLTVL.

This clone was counted between two and nine times. V and J are TRBV11-3 and TRBJ2-1; 7 nucleotides align to TRBD1. With V trimmed by 6 bases and J by 5 bases, 7 bases remained unmatched. Germline V gene lookup returns CDR1 SGHNT and CDR2 YENEEA. The CDR3 extends over 14 amino acids. DNA of the CDR3: TGTGCCAGCAGGCGAGGGGGCTCGGACAATGAGCAGTTCTTC. As protein: CASRRGGSDNEQFF.

The chain couples TRBV6-6 to TRBJ2-7, with 9 bases identical to TRBD1. The CDR3 is made up of 15 amino acids. J was trimmed by 0 bases and V by 4 bases; bases with no gene match: 4. CDR1 is MNHNY, CDR2 SVGAGI, per germline (reference sequence). The CDR3 region has the DNA TGTGCCAGCAGTTTTGGGACAGGGACCTCCTACGAGCAGTACTTC. Translating gives CASSFGTGTSYEQYF.

The chain couples TRBV11-2 to TRBJ1-2; TRBD1 matches 7 bases. Looked up from germline, CDR1 is SGHAT and CDR2 is FQNNGV. Losses at the gene ends were 5 bases for V and 8 bases for J; bases not matched to a gene: 17. The CDR3 has 16 residues. CDR3 loop: CASSPVGIDRADGYTF. The CDR3 nucleotides are TGTGCCAGCAGCCCGGTGGGGATCGACAGGGCGGACGGCTACACCTTC. The entire variable domain, with the rest obtained from reference TRBV11-2 and TRBJ1-2, is as follows: EAGVAQSPRYKIIEKRQSVAFWCNPISGHATLYWYQQILGQGPKLLIQFQNNGVVDDSQLPKDRFSAERLKGVDSTLKIQPAKLEDSAVYLCASSPVGIDRADGYTFGSGTRLTVV.

Only a few counts were recorded for this clone. This rearrangement joins TRBV11-2 to TRBJ2-3; 10 bases are a match to TRBD2. Trimming took 2 bases from V and 5 from J; bases not matched to a gene: 4. The germline V gene encodes CDR1 SGHAT and CDR2 FQNNGV. There are 15 residues in the CDR3. CDR3 region: CASSLSRLAGDTQYF. For the CDR3, the DNA is TGTGCCAGCAGCTTATCGAGACTAGCGGGAGATACGCAGTATTTT.

The DNA for the CDR3 is TGTGCCTGGGGGACAGGGGCCCCCGGGGAGCTGTTTTTT. Its protein product is CAWGTGAPGELFF. The chain uses TRBV30 and TRBJ2-2, with 10 bases identical to TRBD1. The CDR3 covers 13 residues. The V segment lost 5 bases and the J segment 6 bases; nucleotides outside the gene matches: 3. The V gene's germline CDR1 is GTSNPN and CDR2 SVGIG (reference sequence).

This clone was counted a few times. The chain has TRBV11-2 and TRBJ2-1; TRBD2 matches 9 bases. V trimming: 0 bases; J trimming: 8 bases; junction bases outside the gene matches: 11. Germline V lookup: CDR1 SGHAT, CDR2 FQNNGV. The CDR3 covers 17 residues. The CDR3 DNA reads TGTGCCAGCAGCTTAGATCGGAGTAGCGGGAGTAACGATGAGCAGTTCTTC. It encodes CASSLDRSSGSNDEQFF.

The V gene is TRBV27, the J gene TRBJ2-3; D is unresolved. Per germline, CDR1 MNHEY and CDR2 SMNVEV (reference sequence). This CDR3 comprises 13 residues. V lost 1 base, J lost 3 bases, and 5 bases lay in between. CDR3 sequence: CASSLFRTDTQYF. The CDR3 nucleotides are TGTGCCAGCAGTTTATTTAGAACAGATACGCAGTATTTT.

The table lists this clone with a few counts. V usage is TRBV2 and J usage is TRBJ2-2; tentative D call: TRBD2 (5 bases). The CDR3 is 14 residues long. The V gene's germline CDR1 is SNHLY and CDR2 FYNNEI. V lost 4 bases, J lost 3 bases, and 9 bases lay in between. CDR3 sequence reads: CASSASGYTGELFF. The DNA of the CDR3 is TGTGCCAGCAGTGCGAGCGGTTACACCGGGGAGCTGTTTTTT.

This sequence joins TRBV29-1 and TRBJ2-1; 14 positions match TRBD2. This CDR3 spans 14 amino acids. CDR1 SQVTM and CDR2 ANQGSEA come from the germline V gene. Unmatched junction bases numbered 4, after V lost 6 bases and J lost 6 bases. For the CDR3, the DNA is TGCAGCGTCCCCGGGACTAGCGGGAGCAATGAGCAGTTCTTC. It translates to CSVPGTSGSNEQFF.

This clone was counted a few times. The V and J genes are TRBV2 and TRBJ2-2; maybe TRBD1 (6 bases). The CDR3 sequence is 14 residues long. Looked up from germline, CDR1 is SNHLY and CDR2 is FYNNEI. V lost 6 bases and J lost 3, with 11 bases in between. The CDR3 DNA follows: TGTGCCAGCAGCATGACAGGTGACACCGGGGAGCTGTTTTTT. Amino acid sequence: CASSMTGDTGELFF.

This clone was detected only a few times. The gene calls are TRBV27 and TRBJ2-7, with 8 bases matching TRBD2. Germline CDR1 and CDR2: MNHEY and SMNVEV (reference sequence). The CDR3 has 14 amino acids. V shed 5 bases and J 3 bases; nucleotides not matched to a gene: 6. CDR3 residues: CASSEGLAGYEQYF. CDR3 DNA sequence: TGTGCCAGCAGTGAGGGCCTAGCGGGCTACGAGCAGTACTTC.

This rearrangement joins TRBV19 to TRBJ2-7; unclear D gene. The CDR3 is made up of 15 amino acids. CDR1 LNHDA and CDR2 SQIVND come from the germline V gene (reference sequence). V lost 3 bases, J lost 0 bases, and 12 bases lay in between. In DNA, the CDR3 is TGTGCCAGTAGTATTCTTTTCGACACCTCCTACGAGCAGTACTTC. Its protein is CASSILFDTSYEQYF.

This clone was seen a few times. The chain links TRBV7-9 to TRBJ2-1; 14 bases match TRBD2. V lost 5 bases to trimming and J lost 8 bases; unmatched junction nucleotides: 5. The germline CDR1 and CDR2 sequences are SEHNR and FQNEAQ (reference sequence). The CDR3 length is 15 residues. The CDR3 sequence: CASSQGLAGAHEQFF. CDR3 in DNA: TGTGCCAGCAGCCAGGGACTAGCGGGAGCCCATGAGCAGTTCTTC. Full variable domain (outside the CDR3, taken from reference TRBV7-9 and TRBJ2-1): DTGVSQNPRHKITKRGQNVTFRCDPISEHNRLYWYRQTLGQGPEFLTYFQNEAQLEKSRLLSDRFSAERPKGSFSTLEIQRTEQGDSAMYLCASSQGLAGAHEQFFGPGTRLTVL.

This clone occurred a few times. The V call is TRBV11-2, the J call TRBJ1-1; 7 bases line up with TRBD1. Germline V gene data show CDR1 as SGHAT and CDR2 as FQNNGV. CDR3 length: 13 residues. The V gene end was trimmed by 3 bases and the J gene end by 4 bases; junction bases not matched to a gene: 2. The CDR3 protein is CASSFTGVTEAFF. In DNA form, the CDR3 reads TGTGCCAGCAGCTTTACAGGGGTCACTGAAGCTTTCTTT.

This clone was seen a handful of times. The rearrangement joins TRBV7-9 to TRBJ2-3, with D maybe TRBD2 (5 bases). The CDR3 sequence is 13 residues long. Germline V CDR1 and CDR2: SEHNR, FQNEAQ (reference sequence). V gave up 5 bases and J gave up 4 bases, with 10 bases separating them. The CDR3 spells CASSPMRADTQYF. CDR3 sequence (DNA): TGTGCCAGCAGCCCCATGAGGGCAGATACGCAGTATTTT.

V and J are TRBV25-1 and TRBJ2-3; D is unclear. V was cut by 6 bases and J by 3 bases, with 7 bases left in between. Germline V gene sequence: CDR1 MGHDK, CDR2 SYGVNS. This CDR3 is 12 amino acids long. CDR3 sequence reads: CASSYTTDTQYF. The CDR3 coding sequence is TGTGCCAGCAGCTATACTACAGATACGCAGTATTTT.

The chain joins TRBV4-2 to TRBJ1-4, with TRBD1 identical over 8 bases. The CDR3 is 15 residues long. Germline V lookup: CDR1 LGHNA, CDR2 YNFKEQ. The J segment lost 8 bases and the V segment lost 0 bases, leaving 5 bases of the junction unmatched. The CDR3 loop is CASSQETGEREKLFF. DNA for the CDR3: TGTGCCAGCAGCCAAGAGACAGGGGAAAGGGAAAAACTGTTTTTT.

The V gene is TRBV25-1, the J gene TRBJ1-1, with D maybe TRBD1 (5 bases). Germline loops: CDR1 MGHDK, CDR2 SYGVNS. The CDR3 runs 18 residues. Between the trimmed V and J ends, which lost 1 base and 4 bases, there was a span of 22 bases. The CDR3 spells CASSEWGGADGGGTEAFF. The DNA of the CDR3 is TGTGCCAGCAGTGAATGGGGAGGGGCTGACGGAGGAGGCACTGAAGCTTTCTTT.

This clone was recorded a few times. The chain uses TRBV7-2 and TRBJ2-5, with 7 positions matching TRBD1. In germline, CDR1 is SGHTA, CDR2 FQGNSA. V lost 5 bases and J lost 3; bases outside the gene matches: 3. The CDR3 sequence is 13 residues long. The CDR3, as DNA: TGTGCCAGCAGCACTACAGGGGAAGAGACCCAGTACTTC. The encoded protein is CASSTTGEETQYF.

This chain connects TRBV18 to TRBJ2-1, with D unresolved. V lost 3 bases and J 2 bases, leaving 11 bases between the germline ends. The CDR3 sequence is 15 residues long. Germline assignment: CDR1 KGHSH and CDR2 LQKENI. CDR3 bases: TGTGCCAGCTCACCTTACCTAAATCCCTACAATGAGCAGTTCTTC. Residues: CASSPYLNPYNEQFF.

In this sample, this clone turned up a few times. V usage is TRBV5-1 and J usage is TRBJ2-7, with D possibly TRBD2 on 6 matching bases. The germline gives CDR1 SGHRS, CDR2 YFSETQ. Trimming pared 3 bases from V and 0 bases from J, leaving 10 bases between. The CDR3 runs to 14 residues. The CDR3 reads CASSSGLSSYEQYF. The CDR3 DNA follows: TGCGCCAGCAGCTCGGGACTGAGCTCCTACGAGCAGTACTTC.